One sample yielded the 15 T cell receptor beta chains listed below, sequenced in a study of T cell responses to AZD1222 COVID-19 vaccine. Data came from immunoSEQ multiplex PCR; TCRdb stores just in-frame clones and leaves some out. Of roughly 180,000 clones detected, roughly 92% appear once; the ten largest clones hold 0.64%. The specimen was peripheral blood, collected on day 0 of AZD1222 vaccination. These TCRs come from an adult in good health.

This clone occurred once. This chain connects TRBV10-1 to TRBJ2-7, with D hard to call. The CDR3 sequence is 15 residues long. Germline values: CDR1 WNHNN, CDR2 SYGVQD (reference sequence). The germline V and J ends were trimmed by 3 bases and 2 bases, with 14 bases remaining between them. The CDR3, as DNA: TGCGCCAGCAGTGACCTCCTGCAACCGACCTACGAGCAGTACTTC. Protein: CASSDLLQPTYEQYF.

The V gene is TRBV10-1, the J gene TRBJ1-5, with a possible D match to TRBD1 (5 bases). Trimming shortened V by 5 bases and J by 7 bases, and 12 bases separated the two germline ends. CDR1 is WNHNN and CDR2 is SYGVQD in the germline V gene (reference sequence). This CDR3 is 13 amino acids long. The CDR3 nucleotides are TGCGCCAGCAGTCTCCAGGGCTCCCAGCCCCAGCATTTT. It translates to CASSLQGSQPQHF.

This sequence joins TRBV5-1 and TRBJ1-4; a weak D match, TRBD1 (5 bases). V was trimmed by 6 bases and J by 5 bases, leaving 17 bases between them. The germline CDR1 and CDR2 sequences are SGHRS and YFSETQ. The CDR3 is 15 residues long. The CDR3 region is CASTTTGRPNEKLFF. The CDR3 region has the DNA TGCGCCAGCACCACCACAGGACGGCCAAATGAAAAACTGTTTTTT. The whole variable domain, remainder taken from reference TRBV5-1 and TRBJ1-4, is KAGVTQTPRYLIKTRGQQVTLSCSPISGHRSVSWYQQTPGQGLQFLFEYFSETQRNKGNFPGRFSGRQFSNSRSEMNVSTLELGDSALYLCASTTTGRPNEKLFFGSGTQLSVL.

The V gene is TRBV9, the J gene TRBJ2-5, with a possible D match to TRBD1 (5 bases). Germline V gives CDR1 SGDLS, CDR2 YYNGEE. Trimming removed 3 bases from V and 5 bases from J, with 14 bases in between. The CDR3 sequence is 14 residues long. The CDR3 protein is CASSAFQGPETQYF. Here the CDR3 DNA reads TGTGCCAGCAGCGCCTTCCAGGGTCCGGAGACCCAGTACTTC.

The genes are TRBV3-1 (or the pseudogene TRBV3-2) and TRBJ1-2; D is uncertain. V lost 5 bases and J lost 2, with 3 bases in between. The CDR3 consists of 11 residues. Germline lookup yields CDR1 LGHDT and CDR2 YNNKEL (reference sequence). The CDR3 DNA sequence: TGTGCCAGCAGCGAGAACTATGGCTACACCTTC. This gives the protein CASSENYGYTF.

V gene TRBV20-1 combines with J gene TRBJ1-1, with D uncertain. V was shortened by 3 bases and J by 7 bases, with 12 bases between the two germline ends. The germline V gene has CDR1 DFQATT and CDR2 SNEGSKA (reference sequence). There are 12 residues in the CDR3. The DNA of the CDR3 is TGCAGTGCTAGTGACGGAGACATTGAAGCTTTCTTT. It encodes CSASDGDIEAFF.

This rearrangement joins TRBV10-1 to TRBJ2-1; TRBD2 agrees at 11 bases. Trimming at V came to 6 bases and at J to 8 bases, leaving 6 bases not matched to a gene. Germline V gene data show CDR1 as WNHNN and CDR2 as SYGVQD (reference sequence). This CDR3 is 14 amino acids long. This CDR3 is CASSRILAGDEQFF. The CDR3 DNA reads as TGCGCCAGCAGCCGAATACTAGCGGGAGATGAGCAGTTCTTC.

The chain employs TRBV9 and TRBJ1-2; D remains unclear. Trimming removed 0 bases from V and 7 bases from J, with 4 bases in between. Germline CDR1 and CDR2: SGDLS and YYNGEE. The CDR3 contains 11 residues. DNA of the CDR3: TGTGCCAGCAGCGTAGAGGGTGGCTACACCTTC. The encoded protein is CASSVEGGYTF.

V is TRBV4-1 and J is TRBJ1-2, with a tentative D call TRBD1 (6 bases). The CDR3 has 16 residues. V lost 3 bases and J lost 5, with 19 bases in between. Germline V gene sequence: CDR1 MGHRA, CDR2 YSYEKL. The CDR3, as DNA: TGCGCCAGCAGCCATTCCGGGACATACGACGTTTATGGCTACACCTTC. This translates into CASSHSGTYDVYGYTF.

This chain links TRBV7-9 with TRBJ1-3; D not certain. The germline CDR1 and CDR2 sequences are SEHNR and FQNEAQ (reference sequence). This CDR3 is 13 amino acids long. Trimming cost V 0 bases and J 4 bases, with 4 bases left between them. The CDR3 region is CASSLAQGNTIYF. CDR3 nucleotide sequence: TGTGCCAGCAGCTTAGCACAGGGAAACACCATATATTTT.

This rearrangement joins TRBV6-5 to TRBJ1-1; D is ambiguous. CDR1 is MNHEY and CDR2 is SVGAGI in the germline V gene. CDR3 length: 13 amino acids. V lost 2 bases and J lost 3, with 7 bases in between. The CDR3 region is CASSYRKYTEAFF. CDR3 in DNA: TGTGCCAGCAGTTACAGGAAATACACTGAAGCTTTCTTT.

The genes are TRBV27 and TRBJ1-1; no firm D call. Trimming removed 3 bases from V and 3 bases from J, with 8 bases in between. Germline CDR1 MNHEY, CDR2 SMNVEV (reference sequence). The CDR3 extends over 13 amino acids. CDR3 coding DNA: TGTGCCAGCAGTTTCGGACTCTACACTGAAGCTTTCTTT. This codes for CASSFGLYTEAFF.

DNA for the CDR3: TGTGCCAGCCTCCAGAGGCGGGATGGCTACAATGAGCAGTTCTTC. Translation: CASLQRRDGYNEQFF. The chain employs TRBV28 and TRBJ2-1, with TRBD2 as a possible D gene (6 bases). In germline, CDR1 is MDHEN, CDR2 SYDVKM. CDR3 length: 15 amino acids. Trimming pared 8 bases from V and 3 bases from J, leaving 17 bases between. The full variable domain, in which reference TRBV28 and TRBJ2-1 provide the parts outside the CDR3, is DVKVTQSSRYLVKRTGEKVFLECVQDMDHENMFWYRQDPGLGLRLIYFSYDVKMKEKGDIPEGYSVSREKKERFSLILESASTNQTSMYLCASLQRRDGYNEQFFGPGTRLTVL.

This chain links TRBV19 with TRBJ1-6; 7 positions match TRBD1. The CDR3 is made up of 15 amino acids. The ends lost 6 bases at V and 8 bases at J; junction bases unmatched: 10. Looked up from germline, CDR1 is LNHDA and CDR2 is SQIVND (reference sequence). In nucleotides, the CDR3 is TGTGCCAGTAGGAGGGACAGCGTGATTGATTCACCCCTCCACTTT. This translates into CASRRDSVIDSPLHF. Using reference TRBV19 and TRBJ1-6 for the parts outside the CDR3, the full variable domain is DGGITQSPKYLFRKEGQNVTLSCEQNLNHDAMYWYRQDPGQGLRLIYYSQIVNDFQKGDIAEGYSVSREKKESFPLTVTSAQKNPTAFYLCASRRDSVIDSPLHFGNGTRLTVT.

V is TRBV5-4 and J is TRBJ1-2; TRBD1 agrees at 9 bases. The CDR3 is made up of 17 amino acids. Germline CDR1 SGHNT, CDR2 YYREEE (reference sequence). Germline trimming cut 3 bases from V and 8 bases from J; bases unmatched to any gene: 17. The CDR3: CASSSVGTGNYQEGYTF. The CDR3 DNA follows: TGTGCCAGCAGCTCGGTTGGGACAGGGAACTACCAGGAGGGCTACACCTTC.